These 27 T cell receptor beta chains originate from one sample sequenced in a study of cytomegalovirus exposure and HLA in healthy donors. Amplification used 60 Vbeta primers and 13 Jbeta primers. Clones were sequenced by immunoSEQ multiplex PCR, and TCRdb holds only the in-frame ones, with some missing. The sample carries around 200,000 clones, 75% to 85% recorded once. Specimen: PBMCs. Source of these receptors: a boy younger than 18 in good health and CMV-seronegative.

This clone showed up just once. The chain joins TRBV7-9 to TRBJ1-2; the match to TRBD1 covers 9 bases. Per germline, CDR1 SEHNR and CDR2 FQNEAQ (reference sequence). With 5 bases clipped from V and 6 bases from J, the junction kept 10 bases outside the gene matches. The CDR3 runs to 15 residues. The CDR3 region has the DNA TGTGCCAGCAGCCGCCGGGACAGGGAGCGACATGGCTACACCTTC. It codes for CASSRRDRERHGYTF.

This clone appeared a few times. The chain uses TRBV30 and TRBJ1-1; weak D call: TRBD1 (6 bases). V lost 0 bases and J 6 bases, leaving 17 bases between the germline ends. This CDR3 is built from 15 residues. Germline CDR1 and CDR2: GTSNPN and SVGIG (reference sequence). CDR3 residues: CAWSVFGGPRAEAFF. DNA for the CDR3: TGTGCCTGGAGTGTATTTGGGGGCCCCCGGGCTGAAGCTTTCTTT.

DNA for the CDR3: TGTGCCAGCAGCCAGGACACCAGCTACGAGCAGTACTTC. Translation gives CASSQDTSYEQYF. The chain combines TRBV4-2 with TRBJ2-7, with a weak D call TRBD1 (5 bases). Trimming removed 3 bases at V and 3 bases at J, with 9 bases between. CDR3 length equals 13 residues. The germline gives CDR1 LGHNA, CDR2 YNFKEQ.

The rearrangement uses TRBV15 and TRBJ2-6; D may be TRBD1 (5 bases). With 0 bases removed from V and 4 bases from J, the gap between germline ends came to 19 bases. Germline loops: CDR1 LNHNV, CDR2 YYDKDF (reference sequence). The CDR3 has 19 residues. The CDR3 DNA follows: TGTGCCACCAGCAGAGATTGGGGCGACATACAGGCCGGGGCCAACGTCCTGACTTTC. Its translation: CATSRDWGDIQAGANVLTF. Supplemented by reference TRBV15 and TRBJ2-6, the full variable domain reads DAMVIQNPRYQVTQFGKPVTLSCSQTLNHNVMYWYQQKSSQAPKLLFHYYDKDFNNEADTPDNFQSRRPNTSFCFLDIRSPGLGDTAMYLCATSRDWGDIQAGANVLTFGAGSRLTVL.

CDR3 sequence (DNA): TGTGCCAGCAGTGAATATTTTTCAGTAGAAGCTTTCTTT. The encoded protein is CASSEYFSVEAFF. The chain uses TRBV25-1 and TRBJ1-1; D not certain. Trimming left V 0 bases short and J 8 bases short, with 10 bases between. Germline V lookup: CDR1 MGHDK, CDR2 SYGVNS. The CDR3 spans 13 residues.

With regard to this clone: Different DNA sequences within this sample yield the same CDR3. The V and J genes are TRBV5-4 and TRBJ1-1; 9 bases fit TRBD1. The germline gives CDR1 SGHNT, CDR2 YYREEE (reference sequence). J gave up 4 bases and V 8 bases, and 15 bases lay outside the gene matches. The CDR3 spans 16 residues. The chain's CDR3 is CASRPYRGRRGTEAFF. The CDR3 coding sequence is TGTGCCAGTAGACCCTACAGGGGGCGGAGAGGCACTGAAGCTTTCTTT.

This sequence joins TRBV4-1 and TRBJ1-2; the D gene is possibly TRBD1 (5 bases). The germline CDR1 and CDR2 sequences are MGHRA and YSYEKL. CDR3 size: 16 residues. Trimming stripped 0 bases from V and 0 bases from J, with 11 bases between. The CDR3, as DNA: TGCGCCAGCAGCCAAGACGGGGGGTTAGCTAACTATGGCTACACCTTC. Its translation: CASSQDGGLANYGYTF.

V and J are TRBV5-8 and TRBJ2-1; TRBD2 aligns across 7 bases. The germline V gene encodes CDR1 SGHTS and CDR2 YDEGEE. V lost 2 bases and J lost 9; bases outside the gene matches: 14. The CDR3 sequence is 16 residues long. The CDR3: CASSFHSGWDDSEQFF. The DNA for the CDR3 is TGTGCCAGCAGCTTCCATAGCGGGTGGGATGATAGTGAGCAGTTCTTC.

The chain couples TRBV11-3 to TRBJ1-1; 7 bases map to TRBD1. The CDR3 loop spans 17 amino acids. In germline, CDR1 is SGHNT, CDR2 YENEEA. Unmatched junction bases numbered 15, after V lost 2 bases and J lost 6 bases. CDR3 residues: CASSLRQGKTGHAEAFF. For the CDR3, the DNA is TGTGCCAGCAGCTTAAGACAGGGTAAAACGGGGCACGCTGAAGCTTTCTTT.

This clone came up once. The chain recombines TRBV18 with TRBJ2-1; 10 nucleotides line up with TRBD2. V trimming: 3 bases; J trimming: 0 bases; junction bases outside the gene matches: 17. Germline V gene lookup returns CDR1 KGHSH and CDR2 LQKENI. The CDR3 length is 21 residues. The CDR3 sequence is CASSPTRSSGGSRSSYNEQFF. As DNA, the CDR3 is TGTGCCAGCTCACCCACCCGATCTAGCGGGGGCTCCCGGAGCTCCTACAATGAGCAGTTCTTC.

CDR3 loop: CASNLGRGNEQFF. The CDR3 DNA follows: TGTGCCAGCAATTTAGGGCGGGGTAATGAGCAGTTCTTC. The chain employs TRBV9 and TRBJ2-1; TRBD2 might be the D (6 bases). CDR3 length: 13 amino acids. In germline, CDR1 is SGDLS, CDR2 YYNGEE. Trimming stripped 6 bases from V and 7 bases from J, with 14 bases between.

This clone was seen only a few times. The chain combines TRBV5-6 with TRBJ1-1; D is unclear. V shed 5 bases and J shed 1 base, with 9 bases lying between them. The CDR3 has 13 amino acids. From germline, CDR1 is SGHDT and CDR2 YYEEEE. CDR3 sequence: CASRWGGNTEAFF. CDR3 in DNA: TGTGCCAGCAGGTGGGGAGGGAACACTGAAGCTTTCTTT. Complete variable domain (other parts from reference TRBV5-6 and TRBJ1-1): DAGVTQSPTHLIKTRGQQVTLRCSPKSGHDTVSWYQQALGQGPQFIFQYYEEEERQRGNFPDRFSGHQFPNYSSELNVNALLLGDSALYLCASRWGGNTEAFFGQGTRLTVV.

This rearrangement joins TRBV5-6 to TRBJ1-1; D unclear. V was clipped by 0 bases and J by 1 base, with 13 bases between them. This CDR3 comprises 16 residues. Germline CDR1 and CDR2: SGHDT and YYEEEE. CDR3: CASSLEEGFPNTEAFF. The CDR3 nucleotides read TGTGCCAGCAGCTTGGAGGAGGGCTTCCCGAACACTGAAGCTTTCTTT.

This chain links TRBV5-1 with TRBJ1-6; 7 bases match TRBD1. V gave up 3 bases and J gave up 5 bases; unmatched junction bases: 2. The CDR3 totals 14 residues. CDR1 and CDR2 (germline): SGHRS, YFSETQ. The CDR3 spells CASSWGTDNSPLHF. CDR3 nucleotide sequence: TGCGCCAGCAGCTGGGGGACAGATAATTCACCCCTCCACTTT. The full variable domain, in which reference TRBV5-1 and TRBJ1-6 provide the parts outside the CDR3, is KAGVTQTPRYLIKTRGQQVTLSCSPISGHRSVSWYQQTPGQGLQFLFEYFSETQRNKGNFPGRFSGRQFSNSRSEMNVSTLELGDSALYLCASSWGTDNSPLHFGNGTRLTVT.

CDR3 residues: CASRAGTSGLSYNEQFF. CDR3 bases: TGTGCCAGCAGGGCTGGGACTAGCGGACTTTCCTACAATGAGCAGTTCTTC. The chain links TRBV5-4 to TRBJ2-1; 11 bases are shared with TRBD2. With V trimmed by 5 bases and J by 1 base, 8 bases remained unmatched. Germline CDR1 SGHNT, CDR2 YYREEE (reference sequence). CDR3 length: 17 amino acids.

Here the CDR3 reads CASSFSGSFDGYTF. The DNA for the CDR3 is TGTGCCAGCAGCTTTTCAGGCTCGTTTGATGGCTACACCTTC. V usage is TRBV11-3 and J usage is TRBJ1-2; D gene ambiguous. This CDR3 has 14 residues. Germline CDR1 is SGHNT and CDR2 is YENEEA. Trimming cost V 3 bases and J 6 bases, with 14 bases left between them.

The chain is built from TRBV9 and TRBJ1-3; tentative D call: TRBD1 (6 bases). The ends were cut back, 4 bases at V and 4 bases at J, with 24 bases in the middle. This CDR3 has 18 amino acids. CDR1 SGDLS and CDR2 YYNGEE come from the germline V gene. The CDR3 spells CASSLTFMSTGGGNTIYF. As DNA, the CDR3 is TGTGCCAGCAGCCTAACCTTCATGTCGACAGGCGGAGGAAACACCATATATTTT.

The chain joins TRBV30 to TRBJ1-6; perhaps TRBD1 as D (5 bases). This CDR3 has 15 amino acids. Trimming took 0 bases from V and 7 from J, leaving 13 bases between them. CDR1 and CDR2 from the germline V gene are GTSNPN and SVGIG (reference sequence). CDR3: CAWSVYGGWNSPLHF. CDR3 sequence (DNA): TGTGCCTGGAGTGTATACGGGGGTTGGAATTCACCCCTCCACTTT.

The chain carries TRBV7-9 and TRBJ1-2, with TRBD1 identical over 7 bases. The CDR3 loop spans 14 amino acids. V shed 6 bases, J shed 8 bases, and the junction held 12 bases outside the gene matches. Germline V gene sequence: CDR1 SEHNR, CDR2 FQNEAQ (reference sequence). The CDR3 region is CASSLIDRVGGYTF. The DNA of the CDR3 is TGTGCCAGCAGTCTGATTGACAGGGTTGGGGGCTACACCTTC.

The chain combines TRBV11-3 with TRBJ2-1; TRBD2 matches 10 bases. The CDR3 has 15 amino acids. The V segment lost 4 bases and the J segment 3 bases; nucleotides outside the gene matches: 3. Germline V lookup: CDR1 SGHNT, CDR2 YENEEA. In nucleotides, the CDR3 is TGTGCCAGCAGCTCGGGACTAGCGAGCTACAATGAGCAGTTCTTC. This gives the protein CASSSGLASYNEQFF.

The chain combines TRBV30 with TRBJ1-2, with D possibly TRBD1 on 5 matching bases. CDR1 is GTSNPN and CDR2 is SVGIG in the germline V gene (reference sequence). V was trimmed by 0 bases and J by 0 bases, leaving 17 bases between them. The CDR3 totals 17 residues. The CDR3 DNA follows: TGTGCCTGGAGTGTACTTAGGGAGGGGCCAGCTAACTATGGCTACACCTTC. This translates into CAWSVLREGPANYGYTF.

The chain couples TRBV4-1 to TRBJ1-2; D ambiguous. This CDR3 has 13 amino acids. Germline values: CDR1 MGHRA, CDR2 YSYEKL. V lost 2 bases, J lost 8 bases, and 12 bases lay in between. CDR3: CASSQPGPGGYTF. The DNA for the CDR3 is TGCGCCAGCAGCCAACCCGGCCCCGGGGGCTACACCTTC.

This clone has only one observation. The chain has TRBV7-9 and TRBJ1-1; 8 bases map to TRBD1. The CDR3 is made up of 17 amino acids. V gave up 6 bases and J gave up 0 bases; unmatched junction bases: 12. CDR1 and CDR2 from the germline V gene are SEHNR and FQNEAQ (reference sequence). CDR3 sequence reads: CASSVIGQGYLNTEAFF. CDR3 coding DNA: TGTGCCAGCAGTGTGATAGGACAGGGTTACCTGAACACTGAAGCTTTCTTT.

J is TRBJ2-2 and V is TRBV7-2; 9 positions match TRBD1. Germline V gene lookup returns CDR1 SGHTA and CDR2 FQGNSA. V dropped 6 bases and J dropped 3; count of bases not matched to a gene: 2. CDR3 length: 14 residues. The CDR3 DNA reads TGTGCCAGCAGGCGGACAGGGGACACCGGGGAGCTGTTTTTT. The encoded protein is CASRRTGDTGELFF. The whole variable domain, filled in from reference TRBV7-2 and TRBJ2-2, reads GAGVSQSPSNKVTEKGKDVELRCDPISGHTALYWYRQSLGQGLEFLIYFQGNSAPDKSGLPSDRFSAERTGGSVSTLTIQRTQQEDSAVYLCASRRTGDTGELFFGEGSRLTVL.

The chain couples TRBV7-2 to TRBJ1-1; D gene unclear. CDR1 and CDR2 from the germline V gene are SGHTA and FQGNSA. V lost 5 bases and J lost 5, with 15 bases in between. CDR3 length: 14 residues. DNA of the CDR3: TGTGCCAGCAGCCGCGGACTTCAGGAGACTGAAGCTTTCTTT. It translates to CASSRGLQETEAFF.

The rearrangement links TRBV9 to TRBJ2-1; possible D gene TRBD1, 6 bases. The CDR3 contains 14 residues. Trimming shortened V by 4 bases and J by 5 bases, and 13 bases separated the two germline ends. Looked up from germline, CDR1 is SGDLS and CDR2 is YYNGEE. The DNA for the CDR3 is TGTGCCAGCAGCTCGCGGACAGCCAACAATGAGCAGTTCTTC. This codes for CASSSRTANNEQFF.

The gene calls are TRBV30 and TRBJ1-1; D possibly corresponds to TRBD1 (5 bases). The CDR3 runs 14 residues. V was cut by 5 bases and J by 1 base, with 14 bases left in between. CDR1 and CDR2 (germline): GTSNPN, SVGIG (reference sequence). The CDR3 protein is CAWGAGVGNTEAFF. For the CDR3, the DNA is TGTGCCTGGGGGGCTGGGGTGGGGAACACTGAAGCTTTCTTT.